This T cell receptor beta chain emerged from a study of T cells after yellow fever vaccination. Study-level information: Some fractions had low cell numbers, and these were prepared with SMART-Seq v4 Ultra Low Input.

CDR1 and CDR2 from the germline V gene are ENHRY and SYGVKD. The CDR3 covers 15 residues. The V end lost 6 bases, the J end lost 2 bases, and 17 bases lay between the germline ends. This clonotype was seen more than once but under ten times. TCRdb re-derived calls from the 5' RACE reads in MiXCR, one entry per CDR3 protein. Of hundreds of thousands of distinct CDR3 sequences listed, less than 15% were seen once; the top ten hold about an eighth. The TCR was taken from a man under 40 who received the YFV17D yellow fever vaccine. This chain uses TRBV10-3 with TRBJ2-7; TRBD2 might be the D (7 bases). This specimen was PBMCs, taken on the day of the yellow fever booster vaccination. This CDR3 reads CAISDLGGGPYEQYF. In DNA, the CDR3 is TGTGCCATCAGCGATCTGGGGGGGGGCCCCTACGAGCAGTACTTC.